This entry lists 29 T cell receptor beta chains sequenced from one sample in a study of early T cells in non-severe SARS-CoV-2 infection. TCRdb reprocessed the 5' RACE reads via MiXCR and lists one record per CDR3 protein. In the table there are about 69,000 distinct CDR3 sequences, over 10% of which are singletons. Sequencing was performed on whole blood, taken at baseline. The receptor set was obtained from an adult who was a healthcare worker with PCR-confirmed SARS-CoV-2 infection or an uninfected control (not recorded which).

The rearrangement uses TRBV7-3 and TRBJ2-5; D might be TRBD2 (6 bases). V gave up 2 bases and J gave up 1 base, with 8 bases separating them. The CDR3 is 14 residues long. Per the germline V gene, CDR1 is SGHTA and CDR2 is FQGTGA. The CDR3: CASSLGGSQETQYF. Written as DNA, the CDR3 is TGTGCCAGCAGCTTAGGGGGGAGCCAAGAGACCCAGTACTTC.

The rearrangement links TRBV20-1 to TRBJ2-3; no clear D gene. This CDR3 region has 13 residues. Deletions cut 3 bases from V and 2 bases from J, with 9 bases between. Looked up from germline, CDR1 is DFQATT and CDR2 is SNEGSKA (reference sequence). The DNA of the CDR3 is TGCAGTGCTAGGTGGAGTACCACAGATACGCAGTATTTT. Translated: CSARWSTTDTQYF.

The chain uses TRBV4-1 and TRBJ2-7; 9 positions match TRBD1. V lost 2 bases, J lost 2 bases, and 10 bases stayed unmatched. Germline lookup yields CDR1 MGHRA and CDR2 YSYEKL. The CDR3 sequence is 17 residues long. Here the CDR3 reads CASSQTMIQGATYEQYF. The CDR3 bases are TGCGCCAGCAGCCAAACGATGATACAGGGGGCAACCTACGAGCAGTACTTC.

This clonotype was observed many times. This rearrangement joins TRBV30 to TRBJ1-1, with D tentatively TRBD1 (6 bases). The CDR3 totals 15 residues. Germline loops: CDR1 GTSNPN, CDR2 SVGIG (reference sequence). The ends were cut back, 2 bases at V and 2 bases at J, with 15 bases in the middle. CDR3 amino acids: CAWSRGRGLNTEAFF. The CDR3, as DNA: TGTGCCTGGAGTAGGGGCAGGGGCCTAAACACTGAAGCTTTCTTT.

In this sample, this clonotype turned up many times. V usage is TRBV7-9 and J usage is TRBJ2-3; unclear D gene. V lost 4 bases to trimming and J lost 5 bases, with 10 bases between them. The CDR3 runs 13 residues. Per germline, CDR1 SEHNR and CDR2 FQNEAQ (reference sequence). The CDR3 bases are TGTGCCAGCAGCTCGATAAATATAGATACGCAGTATTTT. It encodes CASSSINIDTQYF.

This clonotype was seen at least ten times. The rearrangement uses TRBV13 and TRBJ2-7; 12 bases map to TRBD2. V lost 2 bases, J lost 7 bases, and 12 bases stayed unmatched. The CDR3 length is 17 residues. Per germline, CDR1 PRHDT and CDR2 FYEKMQ (reference sequence). CDR3 sequence: CASSLWTSGNLPWEQYF. As DNA, the CDR3 is TGTGCCAGCAGCTTATGGACTAGCGGGAACTTGCCGTGGGAGCAGTACTTC. Full variable domain (outside the CDR3, taken from reference TRBV13 and TRBJ2-7): AAGVIQSPRHLIKEKRETATLKCYPIPRHDTVYWYQQGPGQDPQFLISFYEKMQSDKGSIPDRFSAQQFSDYHSELNMSSLELGDSALYFCASSLWTSGNLPWEQYFGPGTRLTVT.

The sample holds a few counts of this clonotype. The chain carries TRBV30 and TRBJ1-5, with 10 bases identical to TRBD1. V gave up 3 bases and J gave up 2 bases; unmatched junction bases: 10. Germline CDR1 GTSNPN, CDR2 SVGIG (reference sequence). This CDR3 comprises 17 residues. The CDR3 bases are TGTGCCTGGAGCGGGGACAGGGGCTTCTCGCGCAATCAGCCCCAGCATTTT. Its protein product is CAWSGDRGFSRNQPQHF.

This clonotype was picked up many times. This chain links TRBV14 with TRBJ1-6; D perhaps matches TRBD1 (6 bases). CDR3 length: 15 residues. Germline CDR1 SGHDN, CDR2 FVKESK. Trimming left V 4 bases short and J 6 bases short, with 13 bases between. The CDR3 here is CASSPRQAGNSPLHF. The CDR3 DNA follows: TGTGCCAGCAGCCCCCGACAGGCGGGTAATTCACCCCTCCACTTT.

This clonotype was seen a handful of times. The J gene is TRBJ1-4, the V gene TRBV5-1, with D unclear. Per the germline V gene, CDR1 is SGHRS and CDR2 is YFSETQ. The CDR3 extends over 17 amino acids. Trimming pared 2 bases from V and 8 bases from J, leaving 22 bases between. CDR3 DNA: TGCGCCAGCAGCTTTCGACCGCCAAGGCGGCAAGAAGAAAAACTGTTTTTT. Translated, it gives CASSFRPPRRQEEKLFF. Variable domain in full (rest from reference TRBV5-1 and TRBJ1-4): KAGVTQTPRYLIKTRGQQVTLSCSPISGHRSVSWYQQTPGQGLQFLFEYFSETQRNKGNFPGRFSGRQFSNSRSEMNVSTLELGDSALYLCASSFRPPRRQEEKLFFGSGTQLSVL.

J is TRBJ2-1 and V is TRBV29-1, with 8 bases fitting TRBD1. CDR1 SQVTM and CDR2 ANQGSEA come from the germline V gene. The V segment lost 5 bases and the J segment 8 bases; nucleotides outside the gene matches: 2. This CDR3 has 11 residues. The CDR3 region is CSVYRGDEQFF. CDR3 DNA: TGCAGCGTTTACAGGGGGGATGAGCAGTTCTTC.

This clonotype has only a few counts. The V gene is TRBV30, the J gene TRBJ1-1; D remains ambiguous. CDR3 length: 11 amino acids. Germline values: CDR1 GTSNPN, CDR2 SVGIG (reference sequence). V lost 3 bases to trimming and J lost 14 bases, with 16 bases between them. The CDR3 reads CAWSPGVGLFF. The CDR3 DNA sequence: TGTGCCTGGAGCCCAGGCGTCGGGCTATTCTTT.

The chain uses TRBV6-5 and TRBJ2-2; 8 bases are shared with TRBD2. This CDR3 has 17 amino acids. Germline V gene sequence: CDR1 MNHEY, CDR2 SVGAGI. V lost 0 bases, J lost 4 bases, and 7 bases stayed unmatched. The DNA for the CDR3 is TGTGCCAGCAGTTACTCGACGACTAGCGTGGCCACCGGGGAGCTGTTTTTT. This encodes CASSYSTTSVATGELFF.

This clonotype was observed at least ten times. This chain links TRBV29-1 with TRBJ1-1; D may be TRBD1 (5 bases). Germline values: CDR1 SQVTM, CDR2 ANQGSEA. This CDR3 region has 11 residues. Trimming cost V 7 bases and J 1 base, with 7 bases left between them. The CDR3 loop reads CSAQENTEAFF. In DNA form, the CDR3 reads TGCAGCGCACAGGAGAACACTGAAGCTTTCTTT. Using reference TRBV29-1 and TRBJ1-1 for the parts outside the CDR3, the full variable domain is SAVISQKPSRDICQRGTSLTIQCQVDSQVTMMFWYRQQPGQSLTLIATANQGSEATYESGFVIDKFPISRPNLTFSTLTVSNMSPEDSSIYLCSAQENTEAFFGQGTRLTVV.

This sequence joins TRBV12-3 or TRBV12-4 and TRBJ1-2, with D unclear. Trimming cost V 6 bases and J 4 bases, with 9 bases left between them. The CDR3 runs 12 residues. Written as DNA, the CDR3 is TGTGCCAGCAGCTTTGAAACCTATGGCTACACCTTC. Its translation: CASSFETYGYTF.

This sequence joins TRBV6-2 or TRBV6-3 and TRBJ2-3, with D possibly called TRBD1 or TRBD2 (5 bases each). V lost 6 bases and J 7 bases, leaving 8 bases between the germline ends. The CDR3 is 11 residues long. The germline V gene encodes CDR1 MNHEY and CDR2 SVGEGT. DNA of the CDR3: TGTGCCAGCAGGGGACCAAATACGCAGTATTTT. It codes for CASRGPNTQYF.

This clonotype was seen a few times. The V call is TRBV13, the J call TRBJ2-5, with 12 bases aligning to TRBD2. The germline V gene has CDR1 PRHDT and CDR2 FYEKMQ (reference sequence). This CDR3 is 17 amino acids long. Unmatched junction bases numbered 7, after V lost 3 bases and J lost 2 bases. This chain's CDR3 is CASSLRLAGGSQETQYF. CDR3 DNA: TGTGCCAGCAGCTTGAGGCTAGCGGGGGGGTCACAAGAGACCCAGTACTTC.

This clonotype was counted at least ten times. V gene TRBV10-3 combines with J gene TRBJ1-1; weak D call: TRBD1 (5 bases). V was pared by 4 bases and J by 4 bases, with 7 bases between. CDR1 and CDR2 from the germline V gene are ENHRY and SYGVKD. This CDR3 contains 12 residues. CDR3 sequence: CAISVGGTEAFF. The CDR3 DNA is TGTGCCATCAGTGTTGGGGGCACTGAAGCTTTCTTT.

Worth noting for this clonotype: Mismatch with germline at one junction end may stem from a read error. The chain links TRBV19 to TRBJ2-5, with D tentatively TRBD1 (5 bases). The CDR3 loop spans 13 amino acids. The germline V gene has CDR1 LNHDA and CDR2 SQIVND (reference sequence). CDR3 nucleotides: TGTGCCAGTAGTATAGGACAGAAAGAGACCCAGCACTTC. Translation: CASSIGQKETQHF.

The chain has TRBV6-2 or TRBV6-3 and TRBJ2-3; D remains ambiguous. Germline CDR1 and CDR2: MNHEY and SVGEGT. V lost 8 bases, J lost 0 bases, and 15 bases lay in between. The CDR3 contains 15 residues. CDR3 bases: TGTGCCAGCTATAAAACGGGCACTAGCACAGATACGCAGTATTTT. Protein product: CASYKTGTSTDTQYF.

This clonotype was seen only a few times. The chain employs TRBV18 and TRBJ1-3; the D is unclear. The CDR3 has 15 amino acids. Trimming took off 3 bases at V and 0 bases at J, with 9 bases between the two ends. Per germline, CDR1 KGHSH and CDR2 LQKENI. CDR3 sequence reads: CASSPPGNSGNTIYF. DNA for the CDR3: TGTGCCAGCTCACCGCCGGGAAACTCTGGAAACACCATATATTTT.

This rearrangement joins TRBV30 to TRBJ2-4; TRBD2 might be the D (6 bases). The CDR3 spans 15 residues. CDR1 and CDR2 from the germline V gene are GTSNPN and SVGIG (reference sequence). Trimming cost V 2 bases and J 7 bases, with 18 bases left between them. The CDR3 region is CAWSNPMRGWNIQYF. For the CDR3, the DNA is TGTGCCTGGAGTAACCCAATGCGGGGCTGGAACATTCAGTACTTC. Together with reference TRBV30 and TRBJ2-4, the CDR3 gives the full variable domain: SQTIHQWPATLVQPVGSPLSLECTVEGTSNPNLYWYRQAAGRGLQLLFYSVGIGQISSEVPQNLSASRPQDRQFILSSKKLLLSDSGFYLCAWSNPMRGWNIQYFGAGTRLSVL.

This clonotype was seen only a few times. This rearrangement joins TRBV7-3 to TRBJ2-1; 11 nucleotides align to TRBD2. Trimming removed 5 bases from V and 6 bases from J; junction bases left unmatched: 6. CDR3 length: 15 amino acids. Germline-derived CDR1 and CDR2 are SGHTA and FQGTGA. The CDR3, as DNA: TGTGCCAGCAGCGACGGGACTAGCGGATCCAATGAGCAGTTCTTC. Translation gives CASSDGTSGSNEQFF.

The J gene is TRBJ2-7, the V gene TRBV10-3; D call uncertain. Germline V gene sequence: CDR1 ENHRY, CDR2 SYGVKD. CDR3 length: 12 residues. Trimming took off 7 bases at V and 1 base at J, with 8 bases between the two ends. The CDR3: CAINAGSYEQYF. The DNA for the CDR3 is TGTGCCATCAACGCAGGATCCTACGAGCAGTACTTC.

The chain couples TRBV5-5 to TRBJ2-3; TRBD1 matches at 9 bases. Germline CDR1 is SGHKS and CDR2 is YYEKEE (reference sequence). With V trimmed by 0 bases and J by 0 bases, 2 bases remained unmatched. CDR3 length: 16 amino acids. DNA of the CDR3: TGTGCCAGCAGCTTGGCGGGACAGGGCAGCACAGATACGCAGTATTTT. It yields the protein CASSLAGQGSTDTQYF.

This chain uses TRBV6-6 with TRBJ1-1; 7 nucleotides match TRBD1. From germline, CDR1 is MNHNY and CDR2 SVGAGI (reference sequence). V lost 5 bases, J lost 3 bases, and 9 bases stayed unmatched. The CDR3 spans 15 residues. The CDR3 is CASSTRAGGDTEAFF. CDR3 nucleotide sequence: TGTGCCAGCAGTACCCGGGCAGGGGGGGACACTGAAGCTTTCTTT.

This clonotype was found many times. The rearrangement uses TRBV5-1 and TRBJ2-1; 12 bases align to TRBD2. This CDR3 has 19 residues. The V gene end was trimmed by 4 bases and the J gene end by 4 bases; junction bases not matched to a gene: 15. Per the germline V gene, CDR1 is SGHRS and CDR2 is YFSETQ. The CDR3 spells CASSPTSPDLAGGYNEQFF. CDR3 bases: TGCGCCAGCAGCCCGACCTCTCCTGATCTAGCGGGAGGGTACAATGAGCAGTTCTTC.

This clonotype was counted between two and nine times. The V call is TRBV18, the J call TRBJ1-5; a weak D match, TRBD1 (6 bases). Germline-derived CDR1 and CDR2 are KGHSH and LQKENI. V was cut by 3 bases and J by 7 bases, with 16 bases left in between. The CDR3 has 15 residues. The CDR3 region has the DNA TGTGCCAGCTCACCGGTCCCGACAGGCCCACAGCCCCAGCATTTT. Residues: CASSPVPTGPQPQHF.

The V and J genes are TRBV15 and TRBJ2-6; a possible D gene is TRBD1 (6 bases). Trimming took off 8 bases at V and 0 bases at J, with 14 bases between the two ends. The germline CDR1 and CDR2 sequences are LNHNV and YYDKDF (reference sequence). The CDR3 is 16 residues long. The DNA of the CDR3 is TGTGCCACCGCTTTGGGACACTACTCTGGGGCCAACGTCCTGACTTTC. Protein sequence: CATALGHYSGANVLTF.

This clonotype was detected many times. The rearrangement links TRBV6-2 or TRBV6-3 to TRBJ2-5, with 7 bases lining up with TRBD1. J was trimmed by 4 bases and V by 10 bases; bases with no gene match: 12. The V gene's germline CDR1 is MNHEY and CDR2 SVGEGT. The CDR3 extends over 14 amino acids. The CDR3 nucleotides read TGTGCCACCTACTCAACAGGGGCGGGAGAGACCCAGTACTTC. This sequence encodes CATYSTGAGETQYF.